The present entry profiles one TCR beta chain with its context. The CDR3 is 15 amino acids. CDR1 and CDR2 (germline): MDHEN, SYDVKM. With 5 bases clipped from V and 5 bases from J, the junction kept 7 bases outside the gene matches. TCRdb keeps only in-frame clones here, not all; method: immunoSEQ multiplex PCR. The sample contains 65,000 to 75,000 clones, around 80% of which appear only once. These data belong to a study of early stage breast cancer tumors. Study background: Most invasive tumors, about 80% of the 16, were ER+/PR+/HER2-.

The chain uses TRBV28 and TRBJ2-1, with 9 bases matching TRBD2. The sequence came from a person in their 40s with breast cancer. The material sequenced was blood. For the CDR3, the DNA is TGTGCCAGCAGTCCCCAGTCTAGCGGGGACAATGAGCAGTTCTTC. It is translated as CASSPQSSGDNEQFF.